Presented here are 29 T cell receptor beta chains from one specimen sequenced in a study of regulatory T cells in long-lasting Graves disease. With iRepertoire HTBI primers and Arm-PCR of CDR3 regions, TCR beta libraries were built. TCRdb processed the multiplex PCR reads anew with MiXCR; each CDR3 protein has one entry. Altogether about 400,000 distinct CDR3 sequences are present, about 15% being singletons, with the ten largest covering about 8%. Time point noted: newly diagnosed GD, antithyroid drugs for less than 3 months. PBMC-derived RNA was used for the TCR library. These data were also filed under a second study, of T cells in Graves' hyperthyroidism and ophthalmopathy.

Source: peripheral blood mononuclear cells (PBMCs), taken at new diagnosis, from a patient treated with antithyroid drugs. The receptors come from a woman between 35 and 50 years old with Graves disease.

This clonotype was observed a few times. The chain links TRBV29-1 to TRBJ1-1; D remains ambiguous. Per germline, CDR1 SQVTM and CDR2 ANQGSEA. Between the trimmed V and J ends, which lost 2 bases and 4 bases, there was a span of 5 bases. The length of the CDR3 is 11 residues. The CDR3 here is CSVEQSTEAFF. Here the CDR3 DNA reads TGCAGCGTTGAACAAAGCACTGAAGCTTTCTTT.

This clonotype was detected a few times. The chain joins TRBV28 to TRBJ2-7; 9 nucleotides match TRBD1. The junction had 12 bases not matched to a gene; V was cut back by 3 bases and J by 6 bases. The CDR3 runs 16 residues. Germline lookup yields CDR1 MDHEN and CDR2 SYDVKM. The CDR3 nucleotides are TGTGCCAGCAGTTTCAATCCGGGACAGGGATGGAGCGAGCAGTACTTC. This translates into CASSFNPGQGWSEQYF.

V is TRBV24-1 and J is TRBJ1-3; D is ambiguous. The germline V and J ends were trimmed by 9 bases and 3 bases, with 5 bases remaining between them. Per the germline V gene, CDR1 is KGHDR and CDR2 is SFDVKD. The CDR3 runs 11 residues. CDR3 DNA sequence: TGTGCCACCGGGTTTGGAAACACCATATATTTT. It translates to CATGFGNTIYF.

This clonotype has ten or more counts. The chain links TRBV5-5 to TRBJ2-7, with 7 bases that match TRBD2. V lost 2 bases, J lost 6 bases, and 2 bases stayed unmatched. Germline assignment: CDR1 SGHKS and CDR2 YYEKEE (reference sequence). The CDR3 is 12 amino acids. DNA of the CDR3: TGTGCCAGCAGCTTTTCGGGGGGCGAGCAGTACTTC. Its protein is CASSFSGGEQYF. Variable domain in full (rest from reference TRBV5-5 and TRBJ2-7): DAGVTQSPTHLIKTRGQQVTLRCSPISGHKSVSWYQQVLGQGPQFIFQYYEKEERGRGNFPDRFSARQFPNYSSELNVNALLLGDSALYLCASSFSGGEQYFGPGTRLTVT.

There are many counts of this clonotype. Here the CDR3 reads CASSLTSGGETQYF. DNA for the CDR3: TGTGCCAGCAGCTTGACTAGCGGAGGAGAGACCCAGTACTTC. The gene calls are TRBV7-9 and TRBJ2-5; TRBD2 matches 9 bases. Germline lookup yields CDR1 SEHNR and CDR2 FQNEAQ (reference sequence). The junction had 3 bases not matched to a gene; V was cut back by 3 bases and J by 4 bases. The CDR3 is 14 residues long.

This clonotype was detected a few times. V is TRBV6-1 and J is TRBJ2-5; 9 nucleotides match TRBD2. The CDR3 is 14 residues long. V dropped 4 bases and J dropped 3; count of bases not matched to a gene: 3. CDR1 and CDR2 (germline): MNHNS, SASEGT. CDR3 residues: CASSGGGGEETQYF. The CDR3 bases are TGTGCCAGCAGTGGCGGGGGGGGAGAAGAGACCCAGTACTTC.

This clonotype was counted between two and nine times. The chain links TRBV10-2 to TRBJ1-5; 8 positions agree with TRBD1. J gave up 5 bases and V 10 bases, and 7 bases lay outside the gene matches. Per the germline V gene, CDR1 is WSHSY and CDR2 is SAAADI. The CDR3 sequence is 13 residues long. The DNA for the CDR3 is TGCGCCACCGTACAGGGGGTTGATCAGCCCCAGCATTTT. It translates to CATVQGVDQPQHF.

This clonotype has a count of ten or more. This sequence joins TRBV28 and TRBJ2-5, with 7 bases that match TRBD2. CDR1 and CDR2 from the germline V gene are MDHEN and SYDVKM. Trimming at V came to 10 bases and at J to 0 bases, leaving 11 bases not matched to a gene. The CDR3 has 15 amino acids. For the CDR3, the DNA is TGTGCCACCCAGCGAGGTAGCGGGTACCAAGAGACCCAGTACTTC. This encodes CATQRGSGYQETQYF.

This clonotype was seen a few times. The V call is TRBV7-2, the J call TRBJ2-1, with TRBD2 identical over 8 bases. Germline lookup yields CDR1 SGHTA and CDR2 FQGNSA. Losses at the gene ends were 1 base for V and 10 bases for J; bases not matched to a gene: 9. The CDR3 sequence is 15 residues long. The CDR3 DNA reads as TGTGCCAGCAGCTTAGGAAGCGGGAGTCCGGGCGAGCAGTTCTTC. It yields the protein CASSLGSGSPGEQFF.

This clonotype has ten or more counts. The V call is TRBV12-3 or TRBV12-4, the J call TRBJ1-1; D call uncertain. This CDR3 contains 13 residues. Deletions cut 7 bases from V and 5 bases from J, with 14 bases between. The CDR3 DNA is TGTGCCAGCACCCGTCCCGACGGGACTGAAGCTTTCTTT. Protein sequence: CASTRPDGTEAFF.

This clonotype was recorded a few times. The chain joins TRBV18 to TRBJ2-1; no clear D gene. The V end lost 5 bases, the J end lost 3 bases, and 8 bases lay between the germline ends. The CDR3 totals 13 residues. Looked up from germline, CDR1 is KGHSH and CDR2 is LQKENI. CDR3 amino acids: CASSVQVYNEQFF. CDR3 nucleotide sequence: TGTGCCAGCTCAGTTCAAGTCTACAATGAGCAGTTCTTC.

This clonotype was counted at least ten times. V usage is TRBV5-1 and J usage is TRBJ1-1; 9 nucleotides match TRBD1. Trimming took 1 base from V and 3 from J; bases not matched to a gene: 10. The CDR3 is 17 residues long. The germline CDR1 and CDR2 sequences are SGHRS and YFSETQ. CDR3 nucleotides: TGCGCCAGCAGCTTGCAGGACAGGGGTTATTTGGACACTGAAGCTTTCTTT. Its translation: CASSLQDRGYLDTEAFF.

This clonotype was observed at least ten times. This chain joins TRBV29-1 and TRBJ1-1, with D maybe TRBD1 (5 bases). The V gene lost 3 bases and the J gene lost 0 bases, with 17 bases spanning the gap. The CDR3 totals 16 residues. The germline CDR1 and CDR2 sequences are SQVTM and ANQGSEA. Here the CDR3 reads CSVEVGTAGMNTEAFF. CDR3 sequence (DNA): TGCAGCGTTGAGGTTGGGACGGCAGGAATGAACACTGAAGCTTTCTTT. Supplemented by reference TRBV29-1 and TRBJ1-1, the full variable domain reads SAVISQKPSRDICQRGTSLTIQCQVDSQVTMMFWYRQQPGQSLTLIATANQGSEATYESGFVIDKFPISRPNLTFSTLTVSNMSPEDSSIYLCSVEVGTAGMNTEAFFGQGTRLTVV.

There are many counts of this clonotype. V and J are TRBV27 and TRBJ2-3, with D possibly being TRBD2 (6 bases). V was pared by 3 bases and J by 4 bases, with 8 bases between. The V gene's germline CDR1 is MNHEY and CDR2 SMNVEV (reference sequence). There are 13 residues in the CDR3. CDR3 in amino acids: CASSFGGSDTQYF. CDR3 DNA sequence: TGTGCCAGCAGTTTTGGGGGGTCAGATACGCAGTATTTT.

In its sample, this clonotype was seen many times. The chain joins TRBV20-1 to TRBJ2-3; D is undetermined. The germline V gene has CDR1 DFQATT and CDR2 SNEGSKA (reference sequence). The germline V and J ends were trimmed by 0 bases and 0 bases, with 16 bases remaining between them. This CDR3 region has 17 residues. The DNA of the CDR3 is TGCAGTGCTAGAGATAAGAGGACCCCGACTAGCACAGATACGCAGTATTTT. This gives the protein CSARDKRTPTSTDTQYF.

This clonotype was counted a few times. One end of the junction fails to match germline, which may point to a read error. The V gene is TRBV11-2, the J gene TRBJ2-4; 7 positions match TRBD2. CDR1 is SGHAT and CDR2 is FQNNGV in the germline V gene. The CDR3 extends over 15 amino acids. CDR3 DNA sequence: TGTACCAGCAGCTTTTCCGGGAGGTCCCCAAACATTCAGTACTTC. Translated: CTSSFSGRSPNIQYF.

The sample holds many counts of this clonotype. The J gene is TRBJ2-7, the V gene TRBV25-1, with D perhaps matching TRBD1 (10 bases). The CDR3 extends over 20 amino acids. V was clipped by 5 bases and J by 3 bases, with 32 bases between them. Germline loops: CDR1 MGHDK, CDR2 SYGVNS. DNA of the CDR3: TGTGCCAGCAGTTCCACGGGGGACAGGGGCCTGAGTAGCGGGAGCTACGAGCAGTACTTC. This translates into CASSSTGDRGLSSGSYEQYF.

This clonotype was observed many times. This chain connects TRBV20-1 to TRBJ2-5; 8 nucleotides line up with TRBD1. After removal of 0 bases from V and 5 bases from J, the junction contained 5 bases not matched to a gene. CDR3 size: 14 residues. The germline gives CDR1 DFQATT, CDR2 SNEGSKA (reference sequence). CDR3 sequence (DNA): TGCAGTGCTAGAGAGGCAGGGGGCTTGGAGACCCAGTACTTC. This sequence encodes CSAREAGGLETQYF.

With regard to this clonotype: This probably arose from a read error, given a far larger clone one base away. The V gene is TRBV11-2, the J gene TRBJ2-5, with D uncertain. The J call may be wrong; the DNA end is better matched by TRBJ2-1. Germline V gene data show CDR1 as SGHAT and CDR2 as FQNNGV. The CDR3 extends over 16 amino acids. The DNA for the CDR3 is TGTGCCAGCAGCCCCCTCCGTTTAGGCAGGAGTAATGAGCAGTTCTTC. This translates into CASSPLRLGRSNEQFF.

This clonotype was observed many times. This sequence joins TRBV19 and TRBJ1-4, with D possibly being TRBD1 (6 bases). The CDR3 contains 16 residues. Germline V gene sequence: CDR1 LNHDA, CDR2 SQIVND (reference sequence). The V end was cut by 4 bases, the J end by 0 bases, with 12 bases between. The CDR3 sequence: CASSTISGATNEKLFF. The CDR3 DNA reads as TGTGCCAGTAGTACGATATCAGGGGCAACTAATGAAAAACTGTTTTTT.

The chain combines TRBV6-4 with TRBJ1-2; perhaps TRBD1 as D (5 bases). CDR3 length equals 13 residues. V lost 9 bases, J lost 3 bases, and 14 bases lay in between. Germline assignment: CDR1 MRHNA and CDR2 SNTAGT. CDR3 DNA sequence: TGTGCCAGGGGCACGGGGGAGGACTATGGCTACACCTTC. It codes for CARGTGEDYGYTF.

This clonotype was recorded a few times. The chain carries TRBV9 and TRBJ2-1, with 9 bases that match TRBD2. Germline V gene lookup returns CDR1 SGDLS and CDR2 YYNGEE. The CDR3 has 16 amino acids. V shed 4 bases, J shed 4 bases, and the junction held 9 bases outside the gene matches. The CDR3 loop reads CASSLEAGGSYNEQFF. The CDR3 DNA is TGTGCCAGCAGCCTAGAAGCGGGAGGATCGTACAATGAGCAGTTCTTC.

The chain couples TRBV20-1 to TRBJ1-5; maybe TRBD1 (5 bases). The germline CDR1 and CDR2 sequences are DFQATT and SNEGSKA (reference sequence). The CDR3 covers 14 residues. With 3 bases removed from V and 6 bases from J, the gap between germline ends came to 15 bases. CDR3 sequence (DNA): TGCAGTGCTAGTTCCGGGACCGACAGTCAGCCCCAGCATTTT. Translated: CSASSGTDSQPQHF.

The table lists this clonotype with many counts. The rearrangement joins TRBV5-1 to TRBJ2-2; 10 bases map to TRBD1. Germline V lookup: CDR1 SGHRS, CDR2 YFSETQ. The junction had 7 bases not matched to a gene; V was cut back by 3 bases and J by 5 bases. This CDR3 spans 16 amino acids. DNA of the CDR3: TGCGCCAGCAGCTCCGGGACAGGGGATGGAACCGGGGAGCTGTTTTTT. Translated: CASSSGTGDGTGELFF.

Ten or more counts support this clonotype. The gene calls are TRBV7-8 and TRBJ2-2; the D call may be TRBD1 or TRBD2 (5 bases each). Germline V lookup: CDR1 SGHVS, CDR2 FQNEAQ. There are 22 residues in the CDR3. V was trimmed by 4 bases and J by 2 bases, leaving 32 bases between them. CDR3 sequence reads: CASSYSGSPNQGPPRNTGELFF. The CDR3 nucleotides are TGTGCCAGCAGCTACTCAGGATCTCCAAACCAGGGACCCCCCAGAAACACCGGGGAGCTGTTTTTT.

This clonotype appeared many times. CDR3 protein: CSAREPSGTDTQYF. CDR3 coding DNA: TGCAGTGCTAGAGAGCCTAGCGGCACAGATACGCAGTATTTT. The chain employs TRBV20-1 and TRBJ2-3; D may be TRBD2 (6 bases). Trimming left V 0 bases short and J 1 base short, with 8 bases between. CDR1 DFQATT and CDR2 SNEGSKA come from the germline V gene (reference sequence). CDR3 length: 14 residues.

In this sample, this clonotype turned up many times. The rearrangement links TRBV11-3 to TRBJ2-5; D unclear. The CDR3 contains 13 residues. Trimming left V 4 bases short and J 3 bases short, with 9 bases between. Per germline, CDR1 SGHNT and CDR2 YENEEA. The CDR3 bases are TGTGCCAGCAGCTCGTCCAGGAAAGAGACCCAGTACTTC. As protein: CASSSSRKETQYF.

This clonotype was recorded many times. The rearrangement uses TRBV11-2 and TRBJ2-6; D not certain. Trimming shortened V by 2 bases and J by 2 bases, and 7 bases separated the two germline ends. Germline V gene lookup returns CDR1 SGHAT and CDR2 FQNNGV. There are 15 residues in the CDR3. The CDR3 protein is CASSLSRAGANVLTF. The CDR3, as DNA: TGTGCCAGCAGCTTATCCCGGGCTGGGGCCAACGTCCTGACTTTC.

This clonotype was seen a handful of times. The CDR3 spells CSVEDRGGISYEQYF. CDR3 sequence (DNA): TGCAGCGTTGAAGATCGGGGTGGGATTTCCTACGAGCAGTACTTC. The chain carries TRBV29-1 and TRBJ2-7; possibly TRBD2 for D (5 bases). The CDR3 is made up of 15 amino acids. Germline values: CDR1 SQVTM, CDR2 ANQGSEA. V lost 0 bases to trimming and J lost 1 base, with 13 bases between them.